Shown below are 23 T cell receptor beta chains from a single sample sequenced in a study of cytomegalovirus exposure and HLA in healthy donors. In the PCR, 60 Vbeta and 13 Jbeta primers were used. The method was immunoSEQ multiplex PCR; TCRdb's version includes in-frame clones alone and lacks a portion of them. The sample has around 160,000 clones, around four fifths seen once. The sequencing sample was made of PBMCs. Receptors were obtained from a man aged 18 to 35 in good health and CMV-seropositive.

V usage is TRBV21-1 and J usage is TRBJ1-5; the table's D call of TRBD1 was not tested on the DNA. TRBV21-1 is designated a pseudogene. The CDR3 spans 19 residues. The CDR3 loop is CASSKMGMDRLYSNQPQHF. CDR3 DNA: TGTGCCAGCAGCAAGATGGGGATGGACAGGCTTTATAGCAATCAGCCCCAGCATTTT.

The V and J genes are TRBV4-1 and TRBJ1-2; D is perhaps TRBD1 (6 bases). The CDR3 is 16 residues long. Germline V lookup: CDR1 MGHRA, CDR2 YSYEKL. V lost 7 bases to trimming and J lost 4 bases, with 22 bases between them. CDR3 DNA sequence: TGCGCCAGCACCTGGACATCTGGGGGCAACAGCTATGGCTACACCTTC. Translating it yields CASTWTSGGNSYGYTF.

This chain joins TRBV27 and TRBJ2-1; TRBD1 matches at 9 bases. V dropped 3 bases and J dropped 9; count of bases not matched to a gene: 9. Germline lookup yields CDR1 MNHEY and CDR2 SMNVEV (reference sequence). This CDR3 contains 15 residues. The CDR3 DNA is TGTGCCAGCAGTTTGTACAGGGGGCGCCTAGGTGAGCAGTTCTTC. Translating it yields CASSLYRGRLGEQFF.

The chain uses TRBV27 and TRBJ1-1; D is uncertain. With 8 bases removed from V and 1 base from J, the gap between germline ends came to 11 bases. This CDR3 is 13 amino acids long. The germline V gene encodes CDR1 MNHEY and CDR2 SMNVEV (reference sequence). CDR3 DNA: TGTGCCAGCGCACTTTCCTCGAACACTGAAGCTTTCTTT. Protein product: CASALSSNTEAFF.

Comment on this clone: Lacking the conserved final phenylalanine or tryptophan, this CDR3 likely reflects a read error. This chain connects TRBV23-1 to TRBJ1-6; the D is unclear. TRBV23-1 is identified as an open reading frame with a role that is uncertain. V gave up 0 bases and J gave up 0 bases, with 9 bases separating them. This CDR3 spans 17 amino acids. The CDR3 nucleotides are TGCGCCAGCAGTCAATCGTATAGGAGCTCCTATAATTCACCCCTCCACCTT. Encoded protein: CASSQSYRSSYNSPLHL.

This clone was picked up one time. The chain couples TRBV2 to TRBJ2-5; 9 nucleotides agree with TRBD1. V was clipped by 5 bases and J by 3 bases; unmatched bases: 10. The CDR3 loop spans 16 amino acids. The germline CDR1 and CDR2 sequences are SNHLY and FYNNEI. DNA of the CDR3: TGTGCCAGCAGTTTCCCCCCCGGGACAGGGAAAGAGACCCAGTACTTC. Its protein product is CASSFPPGTGKETQYF.

This chain uses TRBV5-1 with TRBJ1-5; D remains ambiguous. CDR1 SGHRS and CDR2 YFSETQ come from the germline V gene. The CDR3 sequence is 13 residues long. V gave up 0 bases and J gave up 5 bases, with 6 bases separating them. CDR3 sequence: CASSLAPHQPQHF. The CDR3 DNA is TGCGCCAGCAGCTTGGCTCCCCATCAGCCCCAGCATTTT.

The DNA of the CDR3 is TGTGCCAGCAGTTTACGGGTAGCGGGTAACGAGCAGTACTTC. Translation: CASSLRVAGNEQYF. The V call is TRBV28, the J call TRBJ2-7, with TRBD2 matching 7 bases. The trim removed 2 bases at V and 5 bases at J, leaving 6 bases unmatched. Germline V gene lookup returns CDR1 MDHEN and CDR2 SYDVKM. The CDR3 totals 14 residues. The full variable domain, its missing parts supplied by reference TRBV28 and TRBJ2-7, is DVKVTQSSRYLVKRTGEKVFLECVQDMDHENMFWYRQDPGLGLRLIYFSYDVKMKEKGDIPEGYSVSREKKERFSLILESASTNQTSMYLCASSLRVAGNEQYFGPGTRLTVT.

The CDR3 sequence is CASSLRELNPYEQYF. For the CDR3, the DNA is TGTGCCAGCAGCTTACGTGAACTTAATCCCTACGAGCAGTACTTC. The rearrangement uses TRBV7-3 and TRBJ2-7; D is uncertain. CDR1 and CDR2 from the germline V gene are SGHTA and FQGTGA. The length of the CDR3 is 15 residues. V was clipped by 2 bases and J by 2 bases, with 13 bases between them.

The chain links TRBV28 to TRBJ2-7; possible D gene TRBD2, 7 bases. Germline V gene data show CDR1 as MDHEN and CDR2 as SYDVKM. This CDR3 has 15 amino acids. V lost 7 bases and J 2 bases, leaving 18 bases between the germline ends. The CDR3, as DNA: TGTGCCAGCACTCGACTCGGGGGGCTTACCTACGAGCAGTACTTC. Translating gives CASTRLGGLTYEQYF.

The chain links TRBV2 to TRBJ2-6; a possible D gene is TRBD2 (7 bases). Germline V gene lookup returns CDR1 SNHLY and CDR2 FYNNEI. CDR3 length: 15 amino acids. Trimming cost V 6 bases and J 4 bases, with 13 bases left between them. The CDR3 DNA is TGTGCCAGCAGGGGAGGGGGGTCCGGGGCCAACGTCCTGACTTTC. Protein product: CASRGGGSGANVLTF.

The chain is built from TRBV27 and TRBJ1-1; a weak D match, TRBD1 (6 bases). The germline CDR1 and CDR2 sequences are MNHEY and SMNVEV (reference sequence). V gave up 3 bases and J gave up 8 bases, with 10 bases separating them. The CDR3 spans 12 residues. The CDR3 bases are TGTGCCAGCAGTTTCCCAGGGGAAGAAGCTTTCTTT. It codes for CASSFPGEEAFF.

The chain combines TRBV5-6 with TRBJ1-2, with D uncertain. Per the germline V gene, CDR1 is SGHDT and CDR2 is YYEEEE. The CDR3 runs 12 residues. V was pared by 1 base and J by 7 bases, with 8 bases between. The CDR3 DNA reads TGTGCCAGCAGCTTGTATTCCGTTGGCTACACCTTC. Translating gives CASSLYSVGYTF.

The CDR3 sequence is CASRGTSGGVPEFF. CDR3 DNA: TGCGCCAGCAGAGGGACTAGTGGGGGGGTGCCTGAGTTCTTC. V and J are TRBV10-2 and TRBJ2-1, with TRBD2 identical over 8 bases. Germline assignment: CDR1 WSHSY and CDR2 SAAADI. J gave up 14 bases and V 6 bases, and 15 bases lay outside the gene matches. There are 14 residues in the CDR3.

There are a few counts of this clone. The chain uses TRBV5-4 and TRBJ2-1, with D hard to call. The germline V gene has CDR1 SGHNT and CDR2 YYREEE (reference sequence). V lost 2 bases and J lost 10, with 13 bases in between. The CDR3 runs to 13 residues. The CDR3 DNA reads TGTGCCAGCAGCTTTTTCGGCGGAAACGAGCAGTTCTTC. It yields the protein CASSFFGGNEQFF.

The J gene is TRBJ2-2, the V gene TRBV5-1; TRBD1 agrees at 9 bases. The CDR3 covers 15 residues. V was pared by 6 bases and J by 3 bases, with 6 bases of the junction left unmatched. Germline values: CDR1 SGHRS, CDR2 YFSETQ. CDR3 in amino acids: CASNRDRAYTGELFF. In DNA form, the CDR3 reads TGCGCCAGCAACCGGGACAGGGCGTACACCGGGGAGCTGTTTTTT.

This sequence joins TRBV4-1 and TRBJ2-6; D is unresolved. V was trimmed by 4 bases and J by 0 bases, leaving 10 bases between them. The germline V gene encodes CDR1 MGHRA and CDR2 YSYEKL. This CDR3 comprises 16 residues. The chain's CDR3 is CASSLFGASGANVLTF. The DNA for the CDR3 is TGCGCCAGCAGCCTATTTGGAGCCTCTGGGGCCAACGTCCTGACTTTC.

The chain links TRBV27 to TRBJ2-3; a weak D match, TRBD2 (6 bases). Deletions cut 6 bases from V and 0 bases from J, with 10 bases between. The CDR3 spans 14 residues. Per the germline V gene, CDR1 is MNHEY and CDR2 is SMNVEV (reference sequence). CDR3 nucleotide sequence: TGTGCCAGCAGCCGGGAGCTGAGCACAGATACGCAGTATTTT. Protein: CASSRELSTDTQYF.

The CDR3 here is CSVEEVRGQRNYGYTF. In nucleotides, the CDR3 is TGCAGCGTTGAAGAGGTCAGAGGACAGCGCAACTATGGCTACACCTTC. The gene calls are TRBV29-1 and TRBJ1-2; D possibly corresponds to TRBD1 (6 bases). The V end was cut by 0 bases, the J end by 2 bases, with 16 bases between. Per the germline V gene, CDR1 is SQVTM and CDR2 is ANQGSEA. The CDR3 loop spans 16 amino acids.

This clone was observed a single time. The gene calls are TRBV5-6 and TRBJ2-7, with a possible D match to TRBD2 (6 bases). The germline V and J ends were trimmed by 4 bases and 1 base, with 12 bases remaining between them. The CDR3 is 14 residues long. Germline loops: CDR1 SGHDT, CDR2 YYEEEE. In nucleotides, the CDR3 is TGTGCCAGCAGCCCCGCCGGGAGATCCTACGAGCAGTACTTC. Its protein product is CASSPAGRSYEQYF.

In nucleotides, the CDR3 is TGTGCCAGCAGCCCCGCGGGGGTAGTCTATGGCTACACCTTC. This codes for CASSPAGVVYGYTF. The chain recombines TRBV7-9 with TRBJ1-2, with D perhaps matching TRBD1 (5 bases). There are 14 residues in the CDR3. CDR1 and CDR2 from the germline V gene are SEHNR and FQNEAQ (reference sequence). V shed 5 bases and J shed 4 bases, with 14 bases lying between them.

The gene calls are TRBV2 and TRBJ2-2; the match to TRBD1 covers 9 bases. The CDR3 extends over 15 amino acids. J lost 1 base, V lost 6 bases, and 3 bases had no gene match. Germline loops: CDR1 SNHLY, CDR2 FYNNEI. The DNA of the CDR3 is TGTGCCAGCAGAGGGACAGGGAGGAACACCGGGGAGCTGTTTTTT. Translating it yields CASRGTGRNTGELFF. The entire variable domain, with the rest obtained from reference TRBV2 and TRBJ2-2, is as follows: EPEVTQTPSHQVTQMGQEVILRCVPISNHLYFYWYRQILGQKVEFLVSFYNNEISEKSEIFDDQFSVERPDGSNFTLKIRSTKLEDSAMYFCASRGTGRNTGELFFGEGSRLTVL.

J is TRBJ1-4 and V is TRBV12-1. TRBV12-1 represents a pseudogene. The CDR3 sequence is 15 residues long. In nucleotides, the CDR3 is TGTGCCAGCAGCTCGAGGCGTGCAACTAATGAAAAACTGTTTTTT. Translation: CASSSRRATNEKLFF.